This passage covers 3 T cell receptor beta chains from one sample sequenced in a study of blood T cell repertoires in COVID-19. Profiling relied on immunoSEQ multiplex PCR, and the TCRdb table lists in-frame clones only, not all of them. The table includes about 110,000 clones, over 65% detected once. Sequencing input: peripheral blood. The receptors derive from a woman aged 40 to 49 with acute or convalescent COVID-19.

CDR3 DNA: TGTGCCAGCACGTGGGCGAACAATGAGCAGTTCTTC. This encodes CASTWANNEQFF. The chain has TRBV6-5 and TRBJ2-1; D uncertain. This CDR3 contains 12 residues. The germline CDR1 and CDR2 sequences are MNHEY and SVGAGI. The V end lost 7 bases, the J end lost 5 bases, and 9 bases lay between the germline ends.

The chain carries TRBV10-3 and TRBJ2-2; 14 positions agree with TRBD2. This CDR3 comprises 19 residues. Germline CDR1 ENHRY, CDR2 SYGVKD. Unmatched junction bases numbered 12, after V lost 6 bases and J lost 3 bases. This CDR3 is CAISLYQTSGGVHTGELFF. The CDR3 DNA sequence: TGTGCCATCAGCCTGTACCAGACTAGCGGGGGGGTACACACCGGGGAGCTGTTTTTT.

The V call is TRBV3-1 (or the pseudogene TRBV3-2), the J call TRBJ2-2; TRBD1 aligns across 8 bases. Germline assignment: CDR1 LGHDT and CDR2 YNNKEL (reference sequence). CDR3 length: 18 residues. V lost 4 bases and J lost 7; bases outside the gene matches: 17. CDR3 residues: CASSRADLRQGRGGELFF. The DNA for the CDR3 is TGTGCCAGCAGCCGAGCCGACCTGAGACAGGGGCGAGGCGGGGAGCTGTTTTTT.